The present T cell receptor (beta chain) was sequenced within a study of blood T cell repertoires in COVID-19. As for the study in general: COVID-19 samples from acute and convalescent phases originated in the United States, Italy and Spain. The cDNA or gDNA used as material had been derived from T cells, B-cell-depleted T cells, or PBMCs.

In the authors' workflow: Reference gene primer amplification gave estimated nucleated cell counts. Some clones are missing from TCRdb's copy, which holds only in-frame ones; the method was immunoSEQ multiplex PCR. The V and J calls and clone size are taken from that table; D and trimming were inferred from the DNA. The table has about 220,000 clones, 80% to 90% seen once. Per germline, CDR1 MGHDK and CDR2 SYGVNS. This CDR3 is 16 amino acids long. The V segment lost 4 bases and the J segment 1 base; nucleotides outside the gene matches: 6. The receptor's source is a man aged 50-60 years with active or convalescent COVID-19. The chain has TRBV25-1 and TRBJ2-3; 9 bases agree with TRBD2. The sequenced material came from peripheral blood. The CDR3 is CASSAVTSGRTDTQYF. CDR3 sequence (DNA): TGTGCCAGCAGTGCAGTAACTAGCGGGCGCACAGATACGCAGTATTTT.